Each of the 27 T cell receptor beta chains below was sequenced from the same sample in a study of cytomegalovirus exposure and HLA in healthy donors. PCR amplification relied on 60 Vbeta primers (plus 13 Jbeta primers). This table comes from immunoSEQ multiplex PCR, and its TCRdb copy is limited to in-frame clones, with some not included. The sample includes about 91,000 clones, approximately 86% of them seen just once. Sequences were obtained from PBMCs. Receptors originate from a man younger than 45 in good health and CMV-seropositive.

This chain connects TRBV4-1 to TRBJ2-5; D is perhaps TRBD1 (6 bases). CDR3 length equals 18 residues. Trimming took off 4 bases at V and 2 bases at J, with 23 bases between the two ends. CDR1 and CDR2 from the germline V gene are MGHRA and YSYEKL. The CDR3 here is CASSRSTTGGQTQETQYF. In DNA form, the CDR3 reads TGCGCCAGCAGCCGGTCGACTACAGGCGGACAGACACAAGAGACCCAGTACTTC.

The V gene is TRBV6-4, the J gene TRBJ2-3; 9 bases are a match to TRBD2. CDR3 length equals 14 residues. Germline V gives CDR1 MRHNA, CDR2 SNTAGT. The J segment lost 3 bases and the V segment lost 8 bases, leaving 6 bases of the junction unmatched. The CDR3 sequence: CASPGTSGTDTQYF. CDR3 DNA sequence: TGTGCCAGCCCCGGAACTAGCGGGACAGATACGCAGTATTTT.

This chain links TRBV7-9 with TRBJ1-1, with TRBD1 matching 7 bases. V lost 5 bases to trimming and J lost 4 bases; unmatched junction nucleotides: 10. CDR3 length equals 15 residues. CDR1 is SEHNR, CDR2 FQNEAQ, per germline (reference sequence). CDR3 protein: CASSNIRQGGTEAFF. The CDR3 bases are TGTGCCAGCAGCAACATCCGACAGGGAGGCACTGAAGCTTTCTTT.

The chain combines TRBV28 with TRBJ2-7; the match to TRBD2 covers 8 bases. The germline V gene has CDR1 MDHEN and CDR2 SYDVKM. Trimming at V came to 5 bases and at J to 4 bases, leaving 4 bases not matched to a gene. CDR3 size: 13 residues. For the CDR3, the DNA is TGTGCCAGCAGTATTAGCGGGGTATACGAGCAGTACTTC. This translates into CASSISGVYEQYF.

The chain uses TRBV25-1 and TRBJ1-2, with D possibly matching TRBD1 (6 bases). Trimming cost V 1 base and J 4 bases, with 7 bases left between them. Germline CDR1 reads MGHDK; CDR2 reads SYGVNS. The CDR3 is 13 residues long. This chain's CDR3 is CASSEFRGYGYTF. CDR3 nucleotides: TGTGCCAGCAGTGAATTCAGGGGCTATGGCTACACCTTC.

V usage is TRBV10-2 and J usage is TRBJ2-1; 8 bases match TRBD2. This CDR3 region has 14 residues. V gave up 7 bases and J gave up 0 bases; unmatched junction bases: 2. Per the germline V gene, CDR1 is WSHSY and CDR2 is SAAADI. The CDR3 region has the DNA TGCGCCAGCACGCTAGCGGGCTCCTACAATGAGCAGTTCTTC. This encodes CASTLAGSYNEQFF.

The rearrangement joins TRBV27 to TRBJ2-2; 11 bases align to TRBD2. Losses at the gene ends were 3 bases for V and 4 bases for J; bases not matched to a gene: 4. The germline CDR1 and CDR2 sequences are MNHEY and SMNVEV (reference sequence). The CDR3 extends over 16 amino acids. The CDR3 protein is CASSFSSGRTTGELFF. CDR3 in DNA: TGTGCCAGCAGTTTCTCTAGCGGGAGGACCACCGGGGAGCTGTTTTTT.

CDR3 coding DNA: TGTGCCAGCAGCTTGGCTCAAGAGACCCAGTACTTC. This encodes CASSLAQETQYF. V gene TRBV5-4 combines with J gene TRBJ2-5; no reliable D call. Germline CDR1 reads SGHNT; CDR2 reads YYREEE (reference sequence). The length of the CDR3 is 12 residues. V was cut by 0 bases and J by 2 bases, with 2 bases left in between.

The J gene is TRBJ2-7, the V gene TRBV19; D is ambiguous. This CDR3 contains 14 residues. V lost 4 bases and J lost 0, with 10 bases in between. The germline gives CDR1 LNHDA, CDR2 SQIVND (reference sequence). CDR3 sequence reads: CASSTAVDSYEQYF. Here the CDR3 DNA reads TGTGCCAGTAGTACGGCGGTAGACTCCTACGAGCAGTACTTC.

The chain carries TRBV6-5 and TRBJ1-1, with D possibly TRBD1 on 5 matching bases. Germline V gene sequence: CDR1 MNHEY, CDR2 SVGAGI. This CDR3 is 15 amino acids long. The ends were cut back, 2 bases at V and 0 bases at J, with 10 bases in the middle. CDR3 sequence (DNA): TGTGCCAGCAGTTACGGAGGGGCTCTGAACACTGAAGCTTTCTTT. This encodes CASSYGGALNTEAFF.

In this sample, this clone turned up a few times. V usage is TRBV7-9 and J usage is TRBJ2-1; D may be TRBD2 (6 bases). Trimming left V 3 bases short and J 6 bases short, with 15 bases between. Germline V gene lookup returns CDR1 SEHNR and CDR2 FQNEAQ (reference sequence). There are 15 residues in the CDR3. The CDR3 sequence is CASSLGLAGGNEQFF. The CDR3 nucleotides are TGTGCCAGCAGCTTGGGACTGGCTGGTGGCAATGAGCAGTTCTTC. The whole variable domain, filled in from reference TRBV7-9 and TRBJ2-1, reads DTGVSQNPRHKITKRGQNVTFRCDPISEHNRLYWYRQTLGQGPEFLTYFQNEAQLEKSRLLSDRFSAERPKGSFSTLEIQRTEQGDSAMYLCASSLGLAGGNEQFFGPGTRLTVL.

This chain joins TRBV5-1 and TRBJ2-1; TRBD2 aligns across 11 bases. This CDR3 is built from 15 residues. Germline V lookup: CDR1 SGHRS, CDR2 YFSETQ. V lost 3 bases and J lost 5; bases outside the gene matches: 4. The CDR3 is CASSSGTSGDNEQFF. CDR3 in DNA: TGCGCCAGCAGCTCCGGGACTAGCGGCGACAATGAGCAGTTCTTC.

The chain carries TRBV28 and TRBJ2-1, with TRBD1 identical over 8 bases. After removal of 6 bases from V and 5 bases from J, the junction contained 12 bases not matched to a gene. The germline V gene has CDR1 MDHEN and CDR2 SYDVKM. This CDR3 contains 16 residues. The CDR3 nucleotides are TGTGCCAGCAGGCCAGGGGGCTTAGAACCCAACAATGAGCAGTTCTTC. Encoded protein: CASRPGGLEPNNEQFF.

The chain carries TRBV14 and TRBJ2-2; D call uncertain. CDR3 length equals 15 residues. Germline V gene lookup returns CDR1 SGHDN and CDR2 FVKESK. The V gene lost 2 bases and the J gene lost 4 bases, with 11 bases spanning the gap. The CDR3 region has the DNA TGTGCCAGCAGCCAAACGATTAACAGCACCGGGGAGCTGTTTTTT. It encodes CASSQTINSTGELFF. The full variable domain, its missing parts supplied by reference TRBV14 and TRBJ2-2, is EAGVTQFPSHSVIEKGQTVTLRCDPISGHDNLYWYRRVMGKEIKFLLHFVKESKQDESGMPNNRFLAERTGGTYSTLKVQPAELEDSGVYFCASSQTINSTGELFFGEGSRLTVL.

The chain carries TRBV30 and TRBJ1-4; 12 nucleotides line up with TRBD1. The CDR3 totals 15 residues. Germline V gene lookup returns CDR1 GTSNPN and CDR2 SVGIG (reference sequence). V was clipped by 4 bases and J by 8 bases; unmatched bases: 8. CDR3 residues: CAWTIGTGGREKLFF. The CDR3 DNA is TGTGCCTGGACCATCGGGACAGGGGGCAGGGAAAAACTGTTTTTT.

The V and J genes are TRBV9 and TRBJ2-1; no reliable D call. The V end was cut by 2 bases, the J end by 5 bases, with 5 bases between. The CDR3 is 12 residues long. Germline loops: CDR1 SGDLS, CDR2 YYNGEE. In nucleotides, the CDR3 is TGTGCCAGCAGCGTGCAGAACAATGAGCAGTTCTTC. Protein sequence: CASSVQNNEQFF. The variable domain in full, completed from reference TRBV9 and TRBJ2-1, reads DSGVTQTPKHLITATGQRVTLRCSPRSGDLSVYWYQQSLDQGLQFLIQYYNGEERAKGNILERFSAQQFPDLHSELNLSSLELGDSALYFCASSVQNNEQFFGPGTRLTVL.

V usage is TRBV28 and J usage is TRBJ2-7; 9 bases map to TRBD1. From germline, CDR1 is MDHEN and CDR2 SYDVKM. The V segment lost 3 bases and the J segment 4 bases; nucleotides outside the gene matches: 7. The CDR3 totals 15 residues. The DNA for the CDR3 is TGTGCCAGCAGTTTCCCGGGACAGGGAGGTTACGAGCAGTACTTC. This encodes CASSFPGQGGYEQYF.

This clone was detected once. This chain uses TRBV11-2 with TRBJ1-2; no reliable D call. V gave up 2 bases and J gave up 5 bases, with 12 bases separating them. Germline-derived CDR1 and CDR2 are SGHAT and FQNNGV. The CDR3 extends over 14 amino acids. The CDR3 loop is CASSLHSSPYGYTF. In DNA form, the CDR3 reads TGTGCCAGCAGCTTACACTCTTCACCGTATGGCTACACCTTC.

The genes are TRBV27 and TRBJ2-7; tentatively, D is TRBD2 (5 bases). V lost 3 bases and J 6 bases, leaving 18 bases between the germline ends. The germline CDR1 and CDR2 sequences are MNHEY and SMNVEV (reference sequence). The CDR3 sequence is 15 residues long. CDR3 sequence: CASSFWSDLGGEQYF. CDR3 sequence (DNA): TGTGCCAGCAGTTTTTGGAGCGACCTAGGAGGCGAGCAGTACTTC.

The chain links TRBV27 to TRBJ2-7; TRBD1 is a possible D gene (6 bases). The V end lost 2 bases, the J end lost 1 base, and 12 bases lay between the germline ends. CDR3 length: 15 residues. CDR1 MNHEY and CDR2 SMNVEV come from the germline V gene (reference sequence). CDR3 nucleotide sequence: TGTGCCAGCAGTTTACAAAACAGGGTTTCCTACGAGCAGTACTTC. The encoded protein is CASSLQNRVSYEQYF.

The chain joins TRBV4-1 to TRBJ2-5; possibly TRBD2 for D (6 bases). CDR1 MGHRA and CDR2 YSYEKL come from the germline V gene. V dropped 0 bases and J dropped 5 bases, with 16 bases sitting between them. The CDR3 totals 16 residues. The CDR3 bases are TGCGCCAGCAGCCAAGAGCGGGACGTGTCGAGGGAGACCCAGTACTTC. Translated, it gives CASSQERDVSRETQYF.

V gene TRBV12-5 combines with J gene TRBJ2-3, with a weak D call TRBD2 (5 bases). This CDR3 region has 13 residues. Trimming took off 3 bases at V and 3 bases at J, with 7 bases between the two ends. CDR1 is LGHNT and CDR2 is FRNRAP in the germline V gene. For the CDR3, the DNA is TGTGCTAGTGGTTTAGAGGGAACAGATACGCAGTATTTT. This sequence encodes CASGLEGTDTQYF.

V is TRBV5-4 and J is TRBJ1-4; 8 bases align to TRBD1. The CDR3 consists of 14 residues. Germline CDR1 reads SGHNT; CDR2 reads YYREEE (reference sequence). V was clipped by 3 bases and J by 5 bases; unmatched bases: 3. The DNA of the CDR3 is TGTGCCAGCAGCTCTAGGACAGGGAATGAAAAACTGTTTTTT. This encodes CASSSRTGNEKLFF.

The V call is TRBV18, the J call TRBJ2-2; 9 bases line up with TRBD1. Looked up from germline, CDR1 is KGHSH and CDR2 is LQKENI. With 1 base clipped from V and 2 bases from J, the junction kept 2 bases outside the gene matches. The CDR3 has 16 residues. The CDR3 region is CASSPLGQGNTGELFF. As DNA, the CDR3 is TGTGCCAGCTCACCACTGGGACAGGGAAACACCGGGGAGCTGTTTTTT.

V and J are TRBV28 and TRBJ1-5, with 9 positions matching TRBD1. CDR3 size: 15 residues. With V trimmed by 2 bases and J by 4 bases, 3 bases remained unmatched. Germline assignment: CDR1 MDHEN and CDR2 SYDVKM. The CDR3 DNA is TGTGCCAGCAGTTTAGGGACAGGGTCTAATCAGCCCCAGCATTTT. Its protein is CASSLGTGSNQPQHF.

The chain is built from TRBV10-1 and TRBJ2-5, with 7 bases lining up with TRBD1. V was clipped by 3 bases and J by 2 bases; unmatched bases: 9. This CDR3 region has 16 residues. CDR1 WNHNN and CDR2 SYGVQD come from the germline V gene (reference sequence). The CDR3 nucleotides read TGCGCCAGCAGTGACCGACTGGGGACAGTACAAGAGACCCAGTACTTC. It codes for CASSDRLGTVQETQYF.

This chain uses TRBV19 with TRBJ2-5, with 10 bases fitting TRBD2. The CDR3 loop spans 14 amino acids. Germline CDR1 is LNHDA and CDR2 is SQIVND (reference sequence). The J segment lost 4 bases and the V segment lost 2 bases, leaving 1 base of the junction unmatched. The CDR3 is CASSISGRAETQYF. DNA of the CDR3: TGTGCCAGTAGTATAAGCGGGAGGGCAGAGACCCAGTACTTC.